This T cell receptor (beta chain) stems from a study of T cells in Graves' hyperthyroidism and ophthalmopathy. Study-level findings and limits: Ophthalmopathy prediction by the model preceded onset by a median about 6.8 months.

TCR beta CDR3 regions were amplified from RNA. HTBI primers were the set used in a first-round RT-PCR of the TCR CDR3. One entry per CDR3 protein, called by TCRdb with MiXCR from the multiplex PCR reads. The sample records approximately 210,000 distinct CDR3 sequences, 17% being singletons. This clonotype was seen ten or more times. The antigen remains undetermined. The V and J ends lost 1 base and 6 bases respectively, with 9 bases between them. This CDR3 region has 14 residues. Germline CDR1 reads KGHSH; CDR2 reads LQKENI. The sample taken for sequencing was blood. The chain carries TRBV18 and TRBJ2-2; tentative D call: TRBD1 (5 bases). The sequence was collected from a man over 45 with Graves' hyperthyroidism. The CDR3 loop is CASSPQTAPGELFF. CDR3 nucleotide sequence: TGTGCCAGCTCACCACAGACAGCCCCCGGGGAGCTGTTTTTT.